This entry concerns a single T cell receptor (beta chain). TCRdb keeps only in-frame clones here, not all; method: immunoSEQ multiplex PCR. Of roughly 85,000 clones in the sample, approximately 90% are singletons; the top ten hold 27%. This entry is derived from a study of blood T cell repertoires in COVID-19. In the study overall: The United States, Italy and Spain provided the acute and convalescent COVID-19 samples.

The clonotype comes from a man aged 45-65 years with active or convalescent COVID-19. The source material was peripheral blood.

CDR3 loop: CASRRTGAENQPQHF. Here the CDR3 DNA reads TGTGCCAGCAGGCGTACAGGGGCGGAAAATCAGCCCCAGCATTTT. This chain connects TRBV6-5 to TRBJ1-5, with 7 positions matching TRBD1. Germline CDR1 reads MNHEY; CDR2 reads SVGAGI. The CDR3 has 15 residues. V shed 6 bases and J 4 bases; nucleotides not matched to a gene: 9.